A single T cell receptor (beta chain) is shown here with its context. Its specificity is not known. This entry comes from a study of brain T cells in children with intractable seizures. Whole-study results and caveats: Clones missing pre-surgery may reflect undersampling of that blood sample. HCMV serostatus was not known, and viral specificity came from CDR3 similarity only.

Described time point: blood from clinic visit 5 months post-surgery; TSC patient then seizure free. Sequencing was limited to surgery cases with top T cell transcript signatures in brain tissue. Before surgery, patients took at least one anti-epileptic drug. This table comes from immunoSEQ multiplex PCR, and its TCRdb copy is limited to in-frame clones, with some not included. This sample has about 340,000 clones, with 93% found just once. From germline, CDR1 is SGHDT and CDR2 YYEEEE. Trimming took off 5 bases at V and 6 bases at J, with 6 bases between the two ends. The CDR3 spans 11 residues. The chain recombines TRBV5-6 with TRBJ2-1; maybe TRBD2 (6 bases). The sequence was collected from a boy in the first two years of life with tuberous sclerosis and intractable seizures. Sequencing used peripheral blood, obtained approximately 5 months after surgery. CDR3 protein: CASSSGNEQFF. The CDR3 DNA reads as TGTGCCAGCAGTAGCGGCAATGAGCAGTTCTTC.